The clone carrying this TCR beta chain was recorded many times. Trimming took off 5 bases at V and 4 bases at J, with 16 bases between the two ends. Germline CDR1 is MNHGY and CDR2 is SVAAGI. This CDR3 comprises 15 residues. The record originates from a study of blood T cells in healthy people across ages. With a J-beta primer mix and a sample-barcoded 5' primer, a second PCR ran roughly 6 to 12 cycles. TCRdb independently ran MiXCR on the 5' RACE reads; one entry per CDR3 protein. The data contain roughly 800,000 distinct CDR3 sequences, roughly 50% of them singletons. This sequence was found in a man older than 75 in good health. The rearrangement uses TRBV6-9 and TRBJ2-3; D is undetermined. Sequencing was done on a sample of blood. DNA for the CDR3: TGTGCCAGCAGTCCCGTTAAATTCCGCGCAGATACGCAGTATTTT. It specifies CASSPVKFRADTQYF.